Listed here are 15 T cell receptor beta chains from one sample, sequenced in a study of cytomegalovirus exposure and HLA in healthy donors. The PCR was carried out with 60 Vbeta primers and 13 Jbeta primers. TCRdb keeps only in-frame clones here, not all; method: immunoSEQ multiplex PCR. The sample carries roughly 80,000 clones, around 76% recorded once. The specimen sequenced was PBMCs. These receptors all stem from a woman between 50 and 59 years old in good health and CMV-seropositive.

This sequence joins TRBV18 and TRBJ1-1; D is unclear. V lost 2 bases, J lost 5 bases, and 18 bases lay in between. The V gene's germline CDR1 is KGHSH and CDR2 LQKENI. The CDR3 extends over 16 amino acids. This chain's CDR3 is CASSPIAVGEGTEAFF. The CDR3 bases are TGTGCCAGCTCACCAATTGCGGTCGGGGAAGGGACTGAAGCTTTCTTT.

The chain combines TRBV6-1 with TRBJ2-7; TRBD1 is a possible D gene (6 bases). V lost 3 bases, J lost 3 bases, and 18 bases lay in between. CDR1 and CDR2 from the germline V gene are MNHNS and SASEGT. The length of the CDR3 is 16 residues. This chain's CDR3 is CASSDPPDRNIYEQYF. In nucleotides, the CDR3 is TGTGCCAGCAGTGACCCACCTGACAGGAACATCTACGAGCAGTACTTC.

V is TRBV10-3 and J is TRBJ2-1, with 8 bases fitting TRBD1. The germline gives CDR1 ENHRY, CDR2 SYGVKD. The junction had 6 bases not matched to a gene; V was cut back by 4 bases and J by 10 bases. The CDR3 has 13 residues. CDR3 residues: CAISVDRAREQFF. CDR3 in DNA: TGTGCCATCAGTGTGGACAGGGCGCGGGAGCAGTTCTTC.

This chain links TRBV28 with TRBJ1-2, with D possibly TRBD1 on 6 matching bases. In germline, CDR1 is MDHEN, CDR2 SYDVKM. The CDR3 contains 14 residues. V lost 5 bases to trimming and J lost 2 bases, with 12 bases between them. The CDR3 here is CASSLGQKNYGYTF. The DNA for the CDR3 is TGTGCCAGCAGTCTAGGACAGAAGAACTATGGCTACACCTTC.

The rearrangement links TRBV6-1 to TRBJ2-7; 10 bases align to TRBD1. V lost 4 bases, J lost 3 bases, and 15 bases stayed unmatched. CDR1 is MNHNS and CDR2 is SASEGT in the germline V gene. The CDR3 has 18 amino acids. The CDR3 DNA reads as TGTGCCAGCAGTGGGTGGACAGGGGGTATCTTGGATCGCTACGAGCAGTACTTC. Translated: CASSGWTGGILDRYEQYF.

V is TRBV6-1 and J is TRBJ2-7, with D possibly matching TRBD1 (5 bases). The ends were cut back, 4 bases at V and 2 bases at J, with 15 bases in the middle. Germline assignment: CDR1 MNHNS and CDR2 SASEGT. The CDR3 runs to 15 residues. DNA for the CDR3: TGTGCCAGCAGTGTGGGAAGGACATCCACCTACGAGCAGTACTTC. Protein product: CASSVGRTSTYEQYF.

V gene TRBV21-1 combines with J gene TRBJ2-2; the D call TRBD2 from the table was never checked on the DNA. TRBV21-1 corresponds to a pseudogene. The CDR3 runs 16 residues. The CDR3 loop reads CASSKTCEANTGELFF. CDR3 DNA: TGTGCCAGCAGCAAAACTTGCGAAGCGAACACCGGGGAGCTGTTTTTT.

This clone was counted between two and nine times. V usage is TRBV28 and J usage is TRBJ2-7; 11 nucleotides agree with TRBD1. Germline trimming cut 2 bases from V and 6 bases from J; bases unmatched to any gene: 3. The germline V gene has CDR1 MDHEN and CDR2 SYDVKM. This CDR3 has 14 amino acids. The DNA of the CDR3 is TGTGCCAGCAGTTTACCGGGACAGGGGGTCGAGCAGTACTTC. This codes for CASSLPGQGVEQYF.

The genes are TRBV2 and TRBJ2-3, with 9 nucleotides matching TRBD2. Germline V gene lookup returns CDR1 SNHLY and CDR2 FYNNEI. The J segment lost 3 bases and the V segment lost 6 bases, leaving 7 bases of the junction unmatched. This CDR3 region has 15 residues. Here the CDR3 reads CASRDSGSGTDTQYF. CDR3 coding DNA: TGTGCCAGCAGAGATAGCGGGAGTGGGACAGATACGCAGTATTTT.

This chain uses TRBV9 with TRBJ2-5; 7 nucleotides line up with TRBD2. The length of the CDR3 is 18 residues. Germline-derived CDR1 and CDR2 are SGDLS and YYNGEE. Trimming at V came to 0 bases and at J to 3 bases, leaving 14 bases not matched to a gene. As DNA, the CDR3 is TGTGCCAGCAGCGTAGACCCAGGCTCGGGAGGCCCGAAAGAGACCCAGTACTTC. This sequence encodes CASSVDPGSGGPKETQYF.

This chain connects TRBV5-6 to TRBJ1-2; 10 positions agree with TRBD1. J was trimmed by 4 bases and V by 1 base; bases with no gene match: 1. Germline CDR1 and CDR2: SGHDT and YYEEEE. CDR3 length equals 14 residues. CDR3 sequence reads: CASSLRDRGYGYTF. The DNA for the CDR3 is TGTGCCAGCAGCTTGCGGGACAGGGGCTATGGCTACACCTTC.

This rearrangement joins TRBV28 to TRBJ2-5; TRBD2 agrees at 10 bases. The CDR3 is 15 residues long. Trimming removed 7 bases from V and 2 bases from J; junction bases left unmatched: 7. Germline V gives CDR1 MDHEN, CDR2 SYDVKM. The CDR3 protein is CASTGLAEPQETQYF. Written as DNA, the CDR3 is TGTGCCAGCACCGGACTAGCGGAGCCTCAAGAGACCCAGTACTTC.

The J gene is TRBJ2-1, the V gene TRBV19; D is ambiguous. CDR1 LNHDA and CDR2 SQIVND come from the germline V gene (reference sequence). This CDR3 is 12 amino acids long. Trimming took off 4 bases at V and 7 bases at J, with 8 bases between the two ends. This CDR3 is CASSRQSNEQFF. Here the CDR3 DNA reads TGTGCCAGTAGTAGACAATCTAATGAGCAGTTCTTC. Complete variable domain (other parts from reference TRBV19 and TRBJ2-1): DGGITQSPKYLFRKEGQNVTLSCEQNLNHDAMYWYRQDPGQGLRLIYYSQIVNDFQKGDIAEGYSVSREKKESFPLTVTSAQKNPTAFYLCASSRQSNEQFFGPGTRLTVL.

V is TRBV5-4 and J is TRBJ2-1, with D unclear. The CDR3 has 16 amino acids. CDR1 SGHNT and CDR2 YYREEE come from the germline V gene (reference sequence). Trimming took off 2 bases at V and 0 bases at J, with 12 bases between the two ends. The CDR3 protein is CASSLPQAGSYNEQFF. The CDR3 bases are TGTGCCAGCAGCTTACCCCAGGCAGGCTCCTACAATGAGCAGTTCTTC.

This chain connects TRBV2 to TRBJ1-1; TRBD1 might be the D (5 bases). The germline V gene has CDR1 SNHLY and CDR2 FYNNEI. Trimming cost V 4 bases and J 3 bases, with 9 bases left between them. The CDR3 covers 13 residues. CDR3: CASSGTGYTEAFF. As DNA, the CDR3 is TGTGCCAGCAGTGGTACAGGTTACACTGAAGCTTTCTTT.